This T cell receptor (beta chain) was captured in a study of blood T cell repertoires in COVID-19. As for the study in general: Samples taken during acute and convalescent COVID-19 were collected in the United States, Italy and Spain.

Measured with immunoSEQ multiplex PCR; TCRdb has only the in-frame clones, and not every one. The sample shows about 230,000 clones, about 91% of them seen only once. The germline CDR1 and CDR2 sequences are LNHDA and SQIVND (reference sequence). Between the trimmed V and J ends, which lost 4 bases and 0 bases, there was a span of 13 bases. This CDR3 is 16 amino acids long. The sequence came from a woman aged 35 to 49 with acute COVID-19. The sample consisted of PBMCs or T cells enriched from blood (not recorded which). The chain employs TRBV19 and TRBJ1-3; a possible D gene is TRBD1 (6 bases). CDR3 region: CASSKDRMSSGNTIYF. CDR3 coding DNA: TGTGCCAGTAGTAAAGACAGGATGAGCTCTGGAAACACCATATATTTT.